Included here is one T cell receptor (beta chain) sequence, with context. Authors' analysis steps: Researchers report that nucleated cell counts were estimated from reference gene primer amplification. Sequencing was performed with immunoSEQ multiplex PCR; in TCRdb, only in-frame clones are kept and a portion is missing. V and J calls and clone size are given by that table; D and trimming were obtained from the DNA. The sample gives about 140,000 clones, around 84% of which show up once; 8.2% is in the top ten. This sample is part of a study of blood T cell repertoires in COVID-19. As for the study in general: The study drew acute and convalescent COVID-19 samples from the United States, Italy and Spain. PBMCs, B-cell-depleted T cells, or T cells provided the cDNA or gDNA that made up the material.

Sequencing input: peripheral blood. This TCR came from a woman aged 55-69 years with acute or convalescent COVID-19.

The CDR3 here is CAISSQGVGNTIYF. In nucleotides, the CDR3 is TGTGCCATCAGCTCACAGGGGGTTGGAAACACCATATATTTT. The chain is built from TRBV10-3 and TRBJ1-3, with 8 positions matching TRBD1. CDR3 length equals 14 residues. With 6 bases clipped from V and 3 bases from J, the junction kept 4 bases outside the gene matches. Germline V gene lookup returns CDR1 ENHRY and CDR2 SYGVKD.